The 20 T cell receptor beta chains listed next were all sequenced from one sample in a study of T cells in women clearing cervical HPV infection. TCRdb keeps only in-frame clones here, not all; method: immunoSEQ multiplex PCR. The table counts about 40,000 clones; 7.6% lies in the top ten. Sequences were obtained from blood buffy coat. The receptors derive from a woman between 18 and 69 years old with a cervical HPV16 infection that either progressed to CIN3+ or cleared (not recorded which).

The sequenced part of the CDR3 DNA is TGTGCCAGTAGGGCCGGGGAGGAAGCAGATACG. Translating gives CASRAGEEADT. The whole CDR3 protein is CASRAGEEADTQYF. The chain couples TRBV19 to TRBJ2-3; TRBD2 is a possible D gene (6 bases). From the germline J gene comes the end of the CDR3, since the read stops 3 residues before it. The CDR3 runs to 14 residues. Germline V gene lookup returns CDR1 LNHDA and CDR2 SQIVND (reference sequence). V was cut by 6 bases and J by 4 bases, with 14 bases left in between.

Regarding this clone: The DNA ends 3 residues before the CDR3 does, and the rest of the CDR3 is filled in from the germline J gene. V usage is TRBV9 and J usage is TRBJ1-4; D remains ambiguous. The V gene's germline CDR1 is SGDLS and CDR2 YYNGEE. The CDR3 sequence is 12 residues long. The covered CDR3 bases are TGTGCCAGCAGCGACAGCATGTCGAAA. As protein: CASSDSMSK. In full, the CDR3 is CASSDSMSKLFF.

Concerning this clone itself: Read data end 3 residues before the CDR3 end; the end is taken from the germline J gene. This sequence joins TRBV5-1 and TRBJ1-1, with a tentative D call TRBD1 (5 bases). The germline CDR1 and CDR2 sequences are SGHRS and YFSETQ. This CDR3 is built from 14 residues. Trimming cost V 1 base and J 5 bases, with 12 bases left between them. The sequenced part of the CDR3 DNA is TGCGCCAGCAGCTTGAGGGGAGGGGAAACTGAA. Amino acids: CASSLRGGETE. The CDR3, in full, reads CASSLRGGETEAFF.

Details on this clone: The CDR3 end falls 3 residues outside the read, so it is completed with the germline J gene. The gene calls are TRBV12-5 and TRBJ2-3; TRBD1 agrees at 7 bases. The CDR3 spans 13 residues. V was clipped by 10 bases and J by 0 bases; unmatched bases: 4. Per germline, CDR1 LGHNT and CDR2 FRNRAP. This CDR3 is CAIGTASTDTQYF. The sequenced part of the CDR3 DNA is TGTGCTATCGGGACAGCGAGCACAGATACG.

Points on this clone: The CDR3 end lies 3 residues beyond the end of the read and is filled in from the germline J gene. The genes are TRBV11-2 and TRBJ2-5; D may be TRBD2 (6 bases). V lost 8 bases and J 5 bases, leaving 12 bases between the germline ends. This CDR3 comprises 12 residues. CDR1 and CDR2 from the germline V gene are SGHAT and FQNNGV. CDR3 bases read: TGTGCCAGCGGAGGGCCGGGGGAGACC. This sequence encodes CASGGPGET. The full CDR3 reads CASGGPGETQYF. The full variable domain, rest sourced from reference TRBV11-2 and TRBJ2-5, is EAGVAQSPRYKIIEKRQSVAFWCNPISGHATLYWYQQILGQGPKLLIQFQNNGVVDDSQLPKDRFSAERLKGVDSTLKIQPAKLEDSAVYLCASGGPGETQYFGPGTRLLVL.

On this clone itself: The read is 3 residues too short to cover the CDR3 end, so that end is filled in from the germline J gene. The chain employs TRBV19 and TRBJ2-1, with D perhaps being TRBD1 or TRBD2 (5 bases each). CDR3 length: 12 amino acids. Germline V gene data show CDR1 as LNHDA and CDR2 as SQIVND (reference sequence). V lost 10 bases, J lost 8 bases, and 15 bases lay in between. CDR3 DNA, as far as it was read: TGTGCCATCAAGGGGAGTGGGGATGAG. Translation: CAIKGSGDE. The CDR3 reads in full as CAIKGSGDEQFF.

Turning to this clone: The read terminates 3 residues ahead of where the CDR3 ends, so the germline J gene completes it. The chain carries TRBV29-1 and TRBJ2-1; D not certain. V gave up 3 bases and J gave up 4 bases, with 13 bases separating them. Germline V gene data show CDR1 as SQVTM and CDR2 as ANQGSEA. The CDR3 is 14 amino acids. CDR3 DNA (partial): TGCAGCGTTGATGCAGGTCGAGTTTACAATGAG. It is translated as CSVDAGRVYNE. The full CDR3 reads CSVDAGRVYNEQFF.

Regarding this clone: The read stops 3 residues short of the end of the CDR3; the missing end is completed from the germline J gene. This rearrangement joins TRBV29-1 to TRBJ1-1; no definite D call. The CDR3 is 12 residues long. CDR1 is SQVTM, CDR2 ANQGSEA, per germline. Trimming pared 8 bases from V and 5 bases from J, leaving 15 bases between. CDR3 DNA (partial): TGCAGCCCAACTGTCCGCGGGACTGAA. It translates to CSPTVRGTE. The complete CDR3 protein is CSPTVRGTEAFF.

Comment on this clone: The CDR3 end is not reached by the read, which stops 3 residues before it; the germline J gene fills it in. V is TRBV5-1 and J is TRBJ2-2; 9 bases fit TRBD2. Germline CDR1 and CDR2: SGHRS and YFSETQ. The junction had 5 bases not matched to a gene; V was cut back by 5 bases and J by 0 bases. The CDR3 sequence is 16 residues long. CDR3: CASRPSGAANTGELFF. The CDR3 bases that were read are TGCGCCAGCAGGCCTAGCGGGGCCGCGAACACCGGGGAG.

The CDR3 loop is CASSSPSGELFF. Partial CDR3 DNA: TGTGCCAGCAGTTCCCCGTCCGGGGAG. V is TRBV12-3 or TRBV12-4 and J is TRBJ2-2; D is unclear. The read terminates 3 residues ahead of where the CDR3 ends, so the germline J gene completes it. This CDR3 spans 12 amino acids. Trimming took 4 bases from V and 6 from J, leaving 6 bases between them.

As regards this clone: Read coverage stops 3 residues before the CDR3 terminus; the germline J gene supplies the remainder. This chain uses TRBV6-4 with TRBJ2-3, with a possible D match to TRBD2 (5 bases). V gave up 2 bases and J gave up 1 base, with 10 bases separating them. The length of the CDR3 is 15 residues. CDR1 is MRHNA and CDR2 is SNTAGT in the germline V gene. CDR3 bases read: TGTGCCAGCAGTGACGTGGGTAGCGGCACAGATACG. Translating it yields CASSDVGSGTDT. The complete CDR3 sequence is CASSDVGSGTDTQYF.

Details on this clone: From the germline J gene comes the end of the CDR3, since the read stops 3 residues before it. The chain uses TRBV28 and TRBJ2-2; the D gene is possibly TRBD1 (5 bases). The V end was cut by 5 bases, the J end by 3 bases, with 13 bases between. CDR1 is MDHEN, CDR2 SYDVKM, per germline. This CDR3 is 15 amino acids long. This chain's CDR3 is CASSTGRWDTGELFF. The sequenced CDR3 bases are TGTGCCAGCAGTACAGGTCGATGGGACACCGGGGAG.

With respect to this clone: The read ends 3 residues shy of where the CDR3 ends; the end is completed using the germline J gene. The chain joins TRBV19 to TRBJ2-2, with unresolved D. The CDR3 is 14 amino acids. CDR1 and CDR2 from the germline V gene are LNHDA and SQIVND (reference sequence). V was shortened by 6 bases and J by 1 base, with 9 bases between the two germline ends. CDR3: CASRINRNTGELFF. The sequenced part of the CDR3 DNA is TGTGCCAGTAGGATTAACAGGAACACCGGGGAG.

For this clone: The DNA ends 3 residues before the CDR3 does, and the rest of the CDR3 is filled in from the germline J gene. The chain joins TRBV19 to TRBJ2-1; D is unresolved. CDR1 and CDR2 from the germline V gene are LNHDA and SQIVND (reference sequence). The length of the CDR3 is 14 residues. Deletions cut 5 bases from V and 1 base from J, with 9 bases between. The CDR3 bases that were read are TGTGCCAGTAGTTGGGCCAGTTCCTACAATGAG. This sequence encodes CASSWASSYNE. The full CDR3 sequence reads CASSWASSYNEQFF.

The CDR3 DNA, read in part, is TGTGCCAGCTCACCCAGGACTAGCGGGGGAACAGATACG. This codes for CASSPRTSGGTDT. The whole CDR3 is CASSPRTSGGTDTQYF. The rearrangement joins TRBV18 to TRBJ2-3; 13 nucleotides line up with TRBD2. From the germline J gene comes the end of the CDR3, since the read stops 3 residues before it. Germline assignment: CDR1 KGHSH and CDR2 LQKENI. V lost 3 bases and J lost 3; bases outside the gene matches: 3. This CDR3 spans 16 amino acids. Looking up the rest from reference TRBV18 and TRBJ2-3 gives the full variable domain: NAGVMQNPRHLVRRRGQEARLRCSPMKGHSHVYWYRQLPEEGLKFMVYLQKENIIDESGMPKERFSAEFPKEGPSILRIQQVVRGDSAAYFCASSPRTSGGTDTQYFGPGTRLTVL.

Concerning this clone: The CDR3 end lies 3 residues beyond the end of the read and is filled in from the germline J gene. The genes are TRBV20-1 and TRBJ2-7; TRBD2 aligns across 14 bases. The germline V gene has CDR1 DFQATT and CDR2 SNEGSKA (reference sequence). V dropped 3 bases and J dropped 3; count of bases not matched to a gene: 13. The CDR3 runs to 18 residues. The CDR3 protein is CSARLGTSGGSIYYEQYF. The part of the CDR3 DNA that was read is TGCAGTGCTAGGCTCGGGACTAGCGGGGGATCTATCTACTACGAG.

As concerns this clone: The CDR3 end falls 3 residues outside the read, so it is completed with the germline J gene. The chain uses TRBV5-1 and TRBJ2-3, with TRBD2 matching 9 bases. Looked up from germline, CDR1 is SGHRS and CDR2 is YFSETQ. The CDR3 is made up of 16 amino acids. V lost 0 bases and J lost 6; bases outside the gene matches: 8. CDR3 amino acids: CASSLELAGVSDTQYF. The CDR3 DNA, read in part, is TGCGCCAGCAGCTTGGAATTAGCGGGAGTGAGCGATACG.

Concerning this clone itself: From the germline J gene comes the end of the CDR3, since the read stops 3 residues before it. V and J are TRBV18 and TRBJ1-3; 7 nucleotides align to TRBD1. Germline loops: CDR1 KGHSH, CDR2 LQKENI. The length of the CDR3 is 14 residues. V trimming: 2 bases; J trimming: 7 bases; junction bases outside the gene matches: 5. CDR3 bases read: TGTGCCAGCTCACCAAGGGACAGCTCCAACACC. Translating gives CASSPRDSSNT. The complete CDR3 protein is CASSPRDSSNTIYF. Together with reference TRBV18 and TRBJ1-3, the CDR3 gives the full variable domain: NAGVMQNPRHLVRRRGQEARLRCSPMKGHSHVYWYRQLPEEGLKFMVYLQKENIIDESGMPKERFSAEFPKEGPSILRIQQVVRGDSAAYFCASSPRDSSNTIYFGEGSWLTVV.

CDR3 DNA (partial): TGCAGTGCTAGAATGGGCGGGGAATTGTCACCC. Protein: CSARMGGELSP. The CDR3 in full is CSARMGGELSPLHF. V and J are TRBV20-1 and TRBJ1-6; the D is unclear. The CDR3 is cut off 3 residues early in the read; its end comes from the germline J gene. The CDR3 extends over 14 amino acids. CDR1 and CDR2 (germline): DFQATT, SNEGSKA (reference sequence). Deletions cut 2 bases from V and 10 bases from J, with 15 bases between.

A word on this clone: The missing CDR3 end, 3 residues past where the read stops, is filled in from the germline J gene. The chain has TRBV29-1 and TRBJ1-2; 9 positions match TRBD1. V lost 3 bases to trimming and J lost 4 bases; unmatched junction nucleotides: 9. The V gene's germline CDR1 is SQVTM and CDR2 ANQGSEA. This CDR3 is built from 15 residues. The CDR3 here is CSVDWDREVGYGYTF. CDR3 DNA, as far as it was read: TGCAGCGTTGATTGGGACAGGGAAGTTGGCTATGGC.